This is a list of T cell receptor beta chains from one sample in a study of regulatory T cells in long-lasting Graves disease. TCRdb ran MiXCR on the multiplex PCR reads and lists one entry per CDR3 protein. Of 400,000 to 500,000 distinct CDR3 sequences detected, 16% appear once; the ten largest clones hold approximately 22%. The sample was also reused in another study, on T cells in Graves' hyperthyroidism and ophthalmopathy.

This specimen consisted of peripheral blood mononuclear cells (PBMCs), obtained at new diagnosis, from a patient treated with antithyroid drugs. The receptors shown here come from a young woman with Graves disease. The conserved cysteine and the conserved F or W are not part of the CDR3 here. A D gene is named only where the DNA matches it firmly. Rows give clone size only sometimes, using once, few, many, or a class for an expanded clone.

J gene	clone size	D gene	V gene	CDR3 protein
TRBJ2-5	few	.	TRBV7-9	ASSLVGSKGETQY
TRBJ1-2	.	.	TRBV10-2	ASSETINYGYT
TRBJ2-1	many	TRBD2	TRBV20-1	SASPGTSGYNEQF
TRBJ2-7	.	TRBD1	TRBV4-2	ASSPTGNVYEQY
TRBJ2-7	many	TRBD1	TRBV12-3/TRBV12-4	ASSTTSTGVEQY
TRBJ2-1	few	TRBD2	TRBV5-1	ASSLVISGGYNEQF
TRBJ2-3	few	.	TRBV24-1	ATSDSNRDFADTQY
TRBJ1-2	many	.	TRBV3-1	ASSQVGGDGYT
TRBJ2-1	few	.	TRBV24-1	ATSDRGQSYNEQF
TRBJ1-2	many	.	TRBV2	ASSEHRYPNGYT
TRBJ2-7	many	TRBD1	TRBV20-1	SARVGQGAYEQY
TRBJ2-1	many	.	TRBV5-1	ASSGGGQASYEQF
TRBJ2-7	many	TRBD2	TRBV7-2	ASSRGLAGLYEQY
TRBJ2-1	few	.	TRBV20-1	SGYSSVSYNEQF
TRBJ2-1	.	TRBD1	TRBV20-1	SANPDRVSGNEQF
TRBJ1-2	few	.	TRBV24-1	ATSDLRDGYT
TRBJ2-7	many	TRBD2	TRBV18	ASSQTSGSLNEQY
TRBJ1-2	.	.	TRBV18	ASSPENYGYT
TRBJ2-2	.	.	TRBV20-1	SATDRGTGELF
TRBJ2-7	many	.	TRBV30	AWSVYGYEQY
TRBJ2-3	.	TRBD2	TRBV12-3/TRBV12-4	ASSSLGLAGLAQY
TRBJ2-1	many	TRBD2	TRBV5-1	ASSWTGTSGHNEQF
TRBJ2-3	many	TRBD2	TRBV20-1	SALHPREFTDTQY
TRBJ2-1	many	TRBD1	TRBV28	ASSVPGQGSYNEQF
TRBJ1-4	once	.	TRBV9	ASSGAPARAGNEKLF
TRBJ2-2	.	.	TRBV19	ASTVDRRNTGELF
TRBJ2-5	.	.	TRBV12-3/TRBV12-4	ASTHGVTQY
TRBJ2-1	.	.	TRBV7-6	ASSLLVASDEQF
TRBJ2-7	many	TRBD1	TRBV7-2	ASSSQGAINEQY
TRBJ1-4	many	TRBD1	TRBV4-3	ASSQVSGTGKKLF
TRBJ1-4	few	TRBD1	TRBV5-1	ASSGGTGNEKLF
TRBJ1-1	many	.	TRBV6-1	ASRTARTEAF
TRBJ1-1	many	.	TRBV11-3	ASSFTRGLNTEAF
TRBJ2-3	.	TRBD1	TRBV28	ASSLDRVNTDTQY
TRBJ2-1	many	TRBD1	TRBV2	ASKGQTSSYNEQF
TRBJ2-3	few	TRBD2	TRBV5-1	ASSVSGSRADTQY
TRBJ2-7	many	.	TRBV27	ASSPTTGPSYEQY
TRBJ2-2	few	.	TRBV7-2	ASSLGPGSTGELF
TRBJ2-3	few	.	TRBV5-1	ASSVRGPGSDVRPDTQY
TRBJ2-6	.	.	TRBV30	AWVRDNSGANVLT
TRBJ2-1	few	TRBD1	TRBV28	ASSLWGQGRNEQF